This T cell receptor (beta chain) emerged from a study of control samples from healthy donors and cancer patients. Only in-frame clones appear in the TCRdb table, and some are missing; sequencing was by immunoSEQ multiplex PCR. The sample has 35,000 to 55,000 clones, around 87% seen once. The V end was cut by 1 base, the J end by 13 bases, with 8 bases between. Germline V gives CDR1 LGHDT, CDR2 YNNKEL (reference sequence). The CDR3 is made up of 11 amino acids. The receptor was isolated from an older woman with lung cancer. The sample was PBMCs. V is TRBV3-1 (or the pseudogene TRBV3-2) and J is TRBJ2-1; D is undetermined. The CDR3 protein is CASSQGPRQFF. The CDR3 nucleotides are TGTGCCAGCAGCCAAGGCCCCCGACAGTTCTTC.